Below, one TCR beta chain is given with its context. Its specific antigen is unknown. It has no much larger one-base neighbor in the sample; base qualities were not kept. The cohort consisted of 666 healthy bone marrow donors. All cohort members were sampled while nominally healthy, although unrecorded immune exposures were likely present. The donor tested CMV seronegative, placing the donor among the 350 or so seronegative members of the cohort. Every donor gave a peripheral blood sample, and the peripheral blood mononuclear cells from that sample were used for TCR beta sequencing. The Qiagen DNeasy Blood Extraction Kit was used to extract genomic DNA from the blood cell samples. This sample was included in a study of cytomegalovirus exposure and HLA in healthy donors (dated by TCRdb to about 2017). Turning to the overall study: An earlier analysis of a few hundred of the donors reported about 300 Gb of sequence data and 117 million unique TCR beta sequences obtained from around 170 million T cells. An early release covering 550 to 650 HLA-typed donors comprised about 300 gigabases of sequencing data and around 85 million unique TCR sequences. Of the 300 to 500 genotyped donors, over 80% were placed in the genetic ancestry cluster associated with self-reported Caucasian donors. The study aimed to test whether signatures of past pathogen exposure could be identified by cataloging public T cell receptors. The study profiled the T cell repertoires of about 640 subjects by immunosequencing and related them to cytomegalovirus serostatus. Along with the roughly 710-subject first cohort, a separate validation cohort of 120 different subjects was used. To predict cytomegalovirus infection status, the study brought together high-throughput TCR immunosequencing, statistical association of individual TCRs with disease status, and machine learning. To study patterns of TCR occurrence, a later analysis re-analyzed previously published TCR beta repertoires from more than 550 donors and added high-resolution HLA genotyping. Rather than drawing on any new phenotypic data, the later analysis identified candidate immune exposures from TCR beta sequences and the way those sequences occurred across donors. An earlier analysis of 500 to 650 of the donors applied high-throughput TCR beta sequencing to assess whether each TCR beta V gene segment acted as functional or pseudogenic. Donor age, sex, ethnicity and CMV serostatus were compiled alongside the repertoire data. Genome-wide SNP genotypes for about 60% of the 666 donors were used in a later genetic analysis, which treated that subset as a discovery cohort. All discovery cohort repertoires had been generated on a single sequencing platform. Class I and class II HLA loci were covered by the typing at four-digit resolution. Typing coverage differed by locus: A, B, C, DRB1 and DQB1 were typed in about 629-640 donors, DQA1 in 522, DPA1 in 600 to 610, and DPB1 in roughly 450. Because of strong linkage in the cohort, roughly 5 DR-DQ haplotypes were treated as single units for association and clustering. On average, approximately 250,000 unique TCR beta nucleotide sequences were sequenced per donor among 398 genotyped donors of the cohort, with roughly 20% of those sequences being non-productive. What the study reported, not specific to this receptor: A group of highly shared sequence variants was considered likely to be a technical artifact of the sequencing pipeline. In both the original and validation cohorts, the classifier was reported to diagnose cytomegalovirus status with high specificity and sensitivity. An association between a missense DCLRE1C variant and V-gene and J-gene trimming of TCR beta chains was found in a later genetic analysis and replicated in an independent cohort. In a later analysis, most CMV-associated TCR beta chains were found to appear HLA-restricted, with HLA associations seemingly driven largely by CMV exposure. In an earlier analysis of 500 to 650 of the donors, most TCR beta V segments appeared in productive rearrangements about 87% or about 30% of the time, broadly matching IMGT annotations. While some public TCRs were present in many individuals, most TCR sequences turned up only very rarely across donors. The only immune exposure information available for the cohort was CMV serostatus. In a later analysis, TCR association rates were found to vary across HLA loci, with the most associated TCRs seen for DRB1 alleles and the fewest for HLA-C alleles. Compared with the 666-donor mean, donors in an Asian-associated ancestry cluster had fewer N-insertions in productive TCRs, according to a later genetic analysis. A further reported finding was that TCR beta sequences accurately predicted the HLA-A and HLA-B alleles for most subjects in the first cohort. The earlier analysis of 587 of the donors excluded some 16 rarely observed V segments, including chromosome 9 orphons, because counts were too low. A few of the identified cytomegalovirus-associated TCR beta chains were confirmed in vitro to be specific for cytomegalovirus antigens. Several of the top co-occurrence clusters appeared to be linked to parvovirus B19, influenza, CMV and Epstein-Barr virus, according to a later analysis. In a later analysis, 16,951 TCR beta sequences were associated with specific HLA alleles at a false discovery rate of 0.05. In the study, about 150 TCR beta chains were listed as associated with cytomegalovirus. HLA typing was unavailable for some donors at each locus, so association tests used only the typed subset. Linkage disequilibrium might explain the correlated functional status among segregating V segments, but an unknown experimental factor could not be excluded. Presence/absence analyses assumed roughly uniform sequencing depth across donors, an assumption that may not hold. The authors suggested that the approach could potentially be generalized to other disease states and immunological phenotypes. Strong co-occurrence of HLA alleles, especially DR and DQ, made assigning TCR associations to individual alleles difficult. A later analysis found that HLA-associated TCR beta chains were more clonally expanded and had lower generation probabilities than equally common non-associated chains. Only TCR beta chains were sequenced in this cohort, and the absence of alpha or paired-chain data limited detectable features.

The library was built by means of the immunoSEQ multiplex PCR assay. A mixture of 60 forward primers for TCR Vbeta segments and 13 reverse primers for TCR Jbeta segments was used in the multiplex PCR. The CDR3 region of rearranged TCR beta genes was amplified from genomic DNA by a multiplex PCR assay. The amplified TCR beta libraries were sequenced on the Illumina HiSeq System as 87-base-pair reads. In the paper's pipeline: A later analysis tallied tens of millions of unique TCR beta chains across the 610 or so repertoires, and approximately 12 million of those chains were shared by two or more donors. Raw reads were error-corrected and collapsed into unique sequences with a nearest-neighbor algorithm that merged closely related sequences to remove PCR and sequencing errors. V, D and J gene segments were assigned by aligning CDR3 sequences to IMGT reference sequences. Each retained sequence needed at least a six-nucleotide match to both a V gene segment and a J gene segment. A rearrangement was called productive if the CDR3 had no stop codons and remained in frame with V and J, and every other rearrangement was called non-productive. CDR3 was defined by IMGT convention, running from the second conserved V-encoded cysteine to the conserved J-encoded phenylalanine. The earlier analysis of about 590 of the donors excluded sequences that lacked an unambiguous match to a single V gene segment. In an earlier analysis of some 590 of the donors, a V segment was called functional when productive rearrangements were above 56.7%, and segregating when the standard deviation between donors exceeded 5%. A statistical classification framework was built to diagnose cytomegalovirus status from the catalog of TCR beta chain sequences. In a later analysis, TCR nucleotide sequences were compared against IMGT/GENE-DB human TR gene sequences so that V and J genes could be assigned. Using the TCRdist pipeline, a later analysis assigned CDR3 sequences along with most-parsimonious VDJ recombination scenarios. In a later analysis, each TCR beta chain was defined by its CDR3 amino acid sequence together with its V-gene family, and reads lacking a unique V-gene family were excluded. A later analysis removed nearly 600 highly shared, low-generation-probability nucleotide sequences to deal with suspected cross-contamination and a sequencing artifact. A later analysis calculated a clonal expansion index for each public chain from normalized within-repertoire ranks of inferred template counts. Generation probabilities in a later analysis came from a VDJ recombination model fitted to out-of-frame rearrangements, and those results were checked against IGoR. In a later analysis, hypergeometric tests were used to score TCR-TCR, TCR-HLA and TCR-CMV co-occurrence, with a repertoire-size bias correction applied to TCR pairs. To estimate false discovery rates, a later analysis permuted the HLA or CMV assignments 20 times. In a later analysis, co-occurring TCRs were grouped using DBSCAN, with TCRdist sequence similarity added in when clustering inside HLA-allele-positive subsets. Repertoires with fewer than 30,000 or more than 120,000 public chains, plus five repertoires with anomalous nucleotide sharing, were excluded from co-occurrence clustering. TCRdb obtained this table from immuneACCESS and retained in-frame rearrangements with V and J assigned. These tables miss some clones; where compared with another copy, unresolved V genes account for less than half of the shortfall, and the remainder is unexplained. For V, J and clone size, that table is used; D and trimming come from the DNA. In all, the sample holds about 250,000 clones, and over 75% of those were seen once. The top ten clones comprise roughly 0.45% of the sample.

Sequenced sample: PBMCs. This sequence was found in a boy aged 5 to 17 in good health and CMV-seronegative.

The CDR3 corresponds to CASSERLRDRGRQPQHF. The DNA sequence is given as TGCGCCAGCAGTGAGAGGCTTAGGGACAGGGGTCGTCAGCCCCAGCATTTT. The sequence is built from TRBV10-1 and TRBJ1-5, with 10 bases matching TRBD1. Here V drops 2 bases and J drops 6 bases, and the junction holds 10 bases not matched to any gene. Reading the germline V gene (reference sequence) gives CDR1 WNHNN and CDR2 SYGVQD. From the cysteine through the phenylalanine, the CDR3 covers 17 amino acids. Only the CDR3 portion is preserved as DNA: 51 bases, with reading frame beginning at the first base.